This TCR beta chain stems from a study of regulatory T cells in long-lasting Graves disease. Arm-PCR of CDR3 regions and iRepertoire HTBI primers were the basis on which TCR beta libraries were built. TCRdb fed the multiplex PCR reads into MiXCR, producing one record per CDR3 protein. Here the sample spans under 800,000 distinct CDR3 sequences, under 20% being singletons. Study-level results: Results may be inaccurate due to the small sample size.

On this clonotype itself: Antigen unknown.

The V gene lost 3 bases and the J gene lost 0 bases, with 8 bases spanning the gap. This CDR3 spans 14 amino acids. CDR1 and CDR2 from the germline V gene are DFQATT and SNEGSKA (reference sequence). Time point of the sample: newly diagnosed GD, antithyroid drugs for less than 3 months. Extracted RNA from PBMCs served as the source of the TCR library. Separately, the same data were catalogued under a study of T cells in Graves' hyperthyroidism and ophthalmopathy.

The chain combines TRBV20-1 with TRBJ2-2; no definite D call. This material consisted of peripheral blood mononuclear cells (PBMCs), taken at new diagnosis, from a patient treated with antithyroid drugs. The source is a woman in her 30s with Graves disease. CDR3 sequence reads: CSASRSTNTGELFF. The CDR3 coding sequence is TGCAGTGCTAGTAGGAGTACGAACACCGGGGAGCTGTTTTTT.